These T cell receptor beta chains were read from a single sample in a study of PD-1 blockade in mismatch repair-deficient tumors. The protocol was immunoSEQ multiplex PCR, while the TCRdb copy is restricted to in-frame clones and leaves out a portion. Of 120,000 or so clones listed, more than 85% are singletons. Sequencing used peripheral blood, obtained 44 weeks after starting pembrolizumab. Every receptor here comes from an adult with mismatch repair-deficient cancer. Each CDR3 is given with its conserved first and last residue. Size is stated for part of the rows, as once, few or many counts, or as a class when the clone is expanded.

CASSLRTGDTGELFF | TRBV5-4 | NA
CASSQVTGGRYEQYF | TRBV4-1 | few
CSAPGRVRGQETQYF | TRBV29-1 | NA
CASSLGGAQGANVLTF | TRBV5-4 | NA
CASGYRDRGADTQYF | TRBV6-6 | NA
CASKAGGGYEQYF | TRBV2 | NA
CASSLFGAVDNEQFF | TRBV11-2 | NA
CASSSPYEQYF | TRBV28 | few
CASTRGTFTAGELFF | TRBV28 | NA
CASSLREKETQYF | TRBV27 | NA
CASSLGQGLYEQYF | TRBV19 | NA
CASSQLAEGVGEQYF | TRBV7-2 | NA
CASSTDRGWETQYF | TRBV7-2 | NA
CASGLFIGSYGDEQFF | TRBV12-5 | NA
CASRTSGATGELFF | TRBV2 | few
CASSLGAVGSTWGETQYF | TRBV11-2 | NA
CASSSYNEQFF | TRBV10-2 | NA
CSVEERLAGTNTYNEQFF | TRBV29-1 | NA
CASSIYPESYNEQFF | TRBV19 | NA
CASSQGTTRTVETQYF | TRBV5-4 | NA
CASSEVAGAPYEQYF | TRBV6-1 | once
CASSPQEGVEQYF | TRBV2 | NA
CASKPTGEASFWYF | TRBV5-1 | NA
CASSLALPAEDTEAFF | TRBV5-1 | NA
CASSPLYQGAGETQYF | TRBV4-2 | NA
CASNAVNTGELFF | TRBV2 | NA
CASSPPTGKNTEAFF | TRBV7-9 | NA
CASSFSSGDGYGYTF | TRBV5-6 | once
CASSVGFSGVRYEQYF | TRBV9 | few
CASSYSIGNYEQYF | TRBV6-6 | NA
CASSLGGRARSLYF | TRBV13 | NA
CASSIGGRGQQPQHF | TRBV19 | once
CASSLTPDRGRNYGYTF | TRBV5-1 | NA
CASSLREREVYNEQFF | TRBV11-2 | NA
CASSSGGSTGELFF | TRBV5-4 | few
CASSGSGRAADTQYF | TRBV9 | NA
CASMASNQPQHF | TRBV10-2 | NA
CASSYGSGLTKNIQYF | TRBV6-6 | NA
CASSVGGIYNEQFF | TRBV9 | once
CASSQALDSVVEQFF | TRBV4-1 | NA
CASSQSSAAGGSGEAFF | TRBV4-3 | NA
CASSQEGQGNGYTF | TRBV4-1 | few
CASSSGLAGAETQYF | TRBV5-1 | NA
CASTPPGRYSNQPQHF | TRBV5-7 | NA
CASSQPRQRSGGYTF | TRBV4-1 | NA
CASSWHGTFASYEQYF | TRBV5-5 | NA
CASSEGGALGEQYF | TRBV25-1 | few
CASQDGGRDSDTQYF | TRBV4-2 | NA
CASRTDYEQYF | TRBV6-1 | few
CASSADRATRDEQYF | TRBV6-5 | once
CASSDPGSGGYTF | TRBV6-5 | NA
CASSFTYQETQYF | TRBV27 | NA
CASSQVDGRAQETQYF | TRBV4-1 | NA
CASSVTSGGVYNEQFF | TRBV11-2 | NA
CASSQTPGTSVGELFF | TRBV4-1 | NA